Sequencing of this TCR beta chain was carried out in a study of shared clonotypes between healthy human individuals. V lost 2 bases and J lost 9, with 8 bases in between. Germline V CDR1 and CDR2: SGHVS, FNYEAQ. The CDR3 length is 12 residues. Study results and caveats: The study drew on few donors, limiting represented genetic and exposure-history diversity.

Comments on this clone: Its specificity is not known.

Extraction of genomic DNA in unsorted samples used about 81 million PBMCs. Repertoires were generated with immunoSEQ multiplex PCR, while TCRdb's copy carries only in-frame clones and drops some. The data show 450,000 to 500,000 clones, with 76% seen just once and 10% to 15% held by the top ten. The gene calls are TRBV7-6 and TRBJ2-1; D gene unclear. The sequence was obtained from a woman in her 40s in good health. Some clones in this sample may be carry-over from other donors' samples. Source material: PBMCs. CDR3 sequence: CASSLPGAEQFF. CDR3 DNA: TGTGCCAGCAGCTTACCGGGTGCTGAGCAGTTCTTC.